The clone carrying this TCR beta chain was seen ten or more times. This specimen belongs to a study of T cells in Graves' hyperthyroidism and ophthalmopathy. Looking at the study overall: The initial diagnosis was the point when peripheral blood was collected, ahead of any treatment.

The TCR beta CDR3 regions underwent amplification using RNA transcripts as the source. First-round RT-PCR targeting the TCR CDR3 was performed with the HTBI primer set. TCRdb fed the multiplex PCR reads into MiXCR, producing one record per CDR3 protein. Among roughly 380,000 distinct CDR3 sequences listed, 19% were seen once. The CDR3 extends over 15 amino acids. The trim removed 5 bases at V and 5 bases at J, leaving 8 bases unmatched. CDR1 is SGHVS, CDR2 FQNEAQ, per germline. Uncontrolled infection, other autoimmune disease, pregnancy or lactation excluded patients. The sequenced sample was blood. The rearrangement links TRBV7-8 to TRBJ2-7, with 11 bases matching TRBD1. The sequence came from a woman aged 18-29 years with Graves' hyperthyroidism. The CDR3 sequence: CASSPGTGGLNEQYF. DNA for the CDR3: TGTGCCAGCAGCCCCGGGACAGGGGGGCTAAACGAGCAGTACTTC.